This T cell receptor beta chain derives from a study of blood T cell repertoires in COVID-19. Background on the study: Cohort 3 recovery required two negative PCRs, clearance, or symptom resolution. T cells, B-cell-depleted T cells, or PBMCs supplied cDNA or gDNA.

With regard to this clone: A read error may produce the germline difference seen at one junction end.

Data came from immunoSEQ multiplex PCR; TCRdb stores just in-frame clones and leaves some out. Of about 170,000 clones in the sample, approximately 79% are singletons; the top ten hold under 20%. Germline values: CDR1 LNHDA, CDR2 SQIVND (reference sequence). The CDR3 is made up of 15 amino acids. Ages ranged from about 18 to 90 years, with residence in more than 20 US areas. Categorization into cohorts depended on clinical history that participants reported. The receptor's source is a woman in her seventies in a cohort exposed to, infected with or recovered from COVID-19 (not recorded which). This chain links TRBV19 with TRBJ2-7, with 7 bases lining up with TRBD2. Sequences were obtained from PBMCs or T cells enriched from blood (not recorded which). CDR3: CASSPRGGFSHEQYF. The CDR3 coding sequence is TGTGCCAGTAGTCCTCGGGGAGGGTTCTCCCACGAGCAGTACTTC. The entire variable domain, with the rest obtained from reference TRBV19 and TRBJ2-7, is as follows: DGGITQSPKYLFRKEGQNVTLSCEQNLNHDAMYWYRQDPGQGLRLIYYSQIVNDFQKGDIAEGYSVSREKKESFPLTVTSAQKNPTAFYLCASSPRGGFSHEQYFGPGTRLTVT.